Reported below is one TCR beta chain. This entry comes from a study of blood T cell repertoires in COVID-19. Germline V gives CDR1 MNHEY, CDR2 SVGAGI. V gave up 2 bases and J gave up 1 base; unmatched junction bases: 6. This CDR3 comprises 16 residues. Authors' processing steps: How many nucleated cells were present was estimated from reference gene primer amplification. Only in-frame clones appear in the TCRdb table, and some are missing; sequencing was by immunoSEQ multiplex PCR. The V and J calls and clone size are taken from that table; D and trimming were inferred from the DNA. The sample records some 350,000 clones, about 90% being singletons.

This TCR derives from a young woman who had recovered from COVID-19. Sequencing was carried out using peripheral blood. The chain combines TRBV6-5 with TRBJ1-1, with 8 positions matching TRBD1. Written as DNA, the CDR3 is TGTGCCAGCAGTTACCTATCTACAGGGGGGAACACTGAAGCTTTCTTT. Translating gives CASSYLSTGGNTEAFF.